Shown below are 27 T cell receptor beta chains from a single sample sequenced in a study of T cells expressing NK-cell markers. TCRdb reanalyzed the 5' RACE reads, giving one entry per CDR3 protein sequence and no DNA. The listing records about 170,000 distinct CDR3 sequences. The sequenced sample consisted of blood T cells: a sorted CD56 or NKG2C T cell subset, CD4+ or CD8+ T cells, or bulk PBMC T cells (not recorded which). These receptors came from a man aged 18-70 years in good health.

The V call is TRBV7-9, the J call TRBJ2-1; the D call from TCRdb, TRBD1, cannot be confirmed without DNA. This CDR3 spans 14 amino acids. In germline, CDR1 is SEHNR, CDR2 FQNEAQ (reference sequence). The CDR3 sequence: CASWGAVSYNEQFF.

The V call is TRBV5-4, the J call TRBJ2-7; TCRdb's D gene call, TRBD2, goes unchecked for lack of DNA. The CDR3 runs 15 residues. In germline, CDR1 is SGHNT, CDR2 YYREEE (reference sequence). The CDR3 sequence is CARSLTSDSSYEQYF.

J is TRBJ1-6 and V is TRBV6-5; checking the TCRdb D call of TRBD1 is not possible without DNA. Germline CDR1 and CDR2: MNHEY and SVGAGI. The CDR3 has 17 amino acids. CDR3 amino acids: CASSYSNRDRGNSPLHF.

This chain links TRBV14 with TRBJ2-7; TCRdb indicates TRBD1, and absent DNA this call remains unverified. This CDR3 comprises 17 residues. Germline V lookup: CDR1 SGHDN, CDR2 FVKESK. CDR3 loop: CASSRKHPGQGSYEQYF.

This chain joins TRBV12-3 or TRBV12-4 and TRBJ1-5; there is no DNA to check the TCRdb D call of TRBD1. The CDR3 spans 15 residues. The CDR3 here is CASSLGDSLNQPQHF.

The chain uses TRBV6-2 or TRBV6-3 and TRBJ2-2; TCRdb names TRBD1, which stays unverified in the absence of DNA. The germline V gene has CDR1 MNHEY and CDR2 SVGEGT. This CDR3 region has 15 residues. CDR3 region: CASSRTGGFAGELFF.

CDR3 sequence: CAIEVWRAGANVLTF. This chain links TRBV24-1 with TRBJ2-6; TCRdb names TRBD2, which stays unverified in the absence of DNA. Germline V gives CDR1 KGHDR, CDR2 SFDVKD. The CDR3 extends over 15 amino acids.

The chain combines TRBV12-3 or TRBV12-4 with TRBJ2-3; the TRBD1 assignment by TCRdb is unverifiable without DNA. This CDR3 is built from 16 residues. This CDR3 is CASSLGPAGLRDTQYF.

The rearrangement joins TRBV21-1 to TRBJ1-2. TRBV21-1 is deemed a pseudogene. The CDR3 spans 14 residues. This CDR3 reads CASSKGPVGYGYTF.

The V and J genes are TRBV7-8 and TRBJ2-3; TCRdb indicates TRBD1, and absent DNA this call remains unverified. Per the germline V gene, CDR1 is SGHVS and CDR2 is FQNEAQ. CDR3 length equals 16 residues. The CDR3 reads CASSFGLRRGADTQYF. Variable domain in full (rest from reference TRBV7-8 and TRBJ2-3): GAGVSQSPRYKVAKRGQDVALRCDPISGHVSLFWYQQALGQGPEFLTYFQNEAQLDKSGLPSDRFFAERPEGSVSTLKIQRTQQEDSAVYLCASSFGLRRGADTQYFGPGTRLTVL.

J is TRBJ2-5 and V is TRBV4-2; TCRdb reports TRBD2, a call that lacks DNA to check it against. The V gene's germline CDR1 is LGHNA and CDR2 YNFKEQ. The CDR3 is 19 residues long. Here the CDR3 reads CASSQEPSGGGYPQETQYF.

The rearrangement joins TRBV5-1 to TRBJ1-6; TCRdb designates TRBD1, a call that cannot be tested without DNA. This CDR3 has 15 residues. The germline V gene encodes CDR1 SGHRS and CDR2 YFSETQ. CDR3 residues: CASTPTGVGDSPLHF. The full variable domain, with the rest looked up from reference TRBV5-1 and TRBJ1-6, is KAGVTQTPRYLIKTRGQQVTLSCSPISGHRSVSWYQQTPGQGLQFLFEYFSETQRNKGNFPGRFSGRQFSNSRSEMNVSTLELGDSALYLCASTPTGVGDSPLHFGNGTRLTVT.

This sequence joins TRBV9 and TRBJ2-7; the TRBD1 assignment by TCRdb is unverifiable without DNA. This CDR3 spans 15 amino acids. Looked up from germline, CDR1 is SGDLS and CDR2 is YYNGEE. This CDR3 reads CASSPRQAEPYEQYF.

The gene calls are TRBV14 and TRBJ1-2; there is no DNA to check the TCRdb D call of TRBD1. The CDR3 length is 14 residues. The germline V gene encodes CDR1 SGHDN and CDR2 FVKESK. The chain's CDR3 is CASSVGSGPRGYTF.

The V and J genes are TRBV28 and TRBJ2-3; TCRdb indicates TRBD1, and absent DNA this call remains unverified. Germline V lookup: CDR1 MDHEN, CDR2 SYDVKM. This CDR3 has 16 residues. The CDR3: CASSSRGTGRTDTQYF.

The chain combines TRBV9 with TRBJ2-5; the D call of TRBD1 rests on TCRdb alone, since no DNA is present to check it. This CDR3 is built from 18 residues. Germline CDR1 and CDR2: SGDLS and YYNGEE. The CDR3 loop is CASSPTLPGTGGKETQYF.

The chain uses TRBV15 and TRBJ2-5; TCRdb names TRBD2, which stays unverified in the absence of DNA. Germline V gene data show CDR1 as LNHNV and CDR2 as YYDKDF (reference sequence). The CDR3 runs 14 residues. The CDR3 sequence: CATSIGTSDETQYF.

This chain links TRBV5-6 with TRBJ1-4. This CDR3 has 16 amino acids. The germline CDR1 and CDR2 sequences are SGHDT and YYEEEE. The CDR3 here is CASSPWTSLSGEKLFF.

The genes are TRBV12-3 or TRBV12-4 and TRBJ2-6. This CDR3 comprises 14 residues. This chain's CDR3 is CASSLRVGANVLTF.

The V call is TRBV5-6, the J call TRBJ2-5. The germline gives CDR1 SGHDT, CDR2 YYEEEE. The CDR3 sequence is 14 residues long. CDR3 region: CASTWEGGQETQYF.

The CDR3: CASSRDKPTTSNQPQHF. This chain links TRBV19 with TRBJ1-5. The CDR3 is 17 amino acids. Germline values: CDR1 LNHDA, CDR2 SQIVND (reference sequence).

The chain's CDR3 is CASSTGRQGAADTQYF. The chain has TRBV9 and TRBJ2-3; as DNA is missing, the TRBD1 call by TCRdb cannot be tested. Germline CDR1 SGDLS, CDR2 YYNGEE. CDR3 length: 16 residues.

The gene calls are TRBV13 and TRBJ2-1; TCRdb returns TRBD2, unconfirmable since there is no DNA. The CDR3 loop spans 13 amino acids. Germline lookup yields CDR1 PRHDT and CDR2 FYEKMQ (reference sequence). CDR3 residues: CASRGEGFNEQFF. The full variable domain, with the rest looked up from reference TRBV13 and TRBJ2-1, is AAGVIQSPRHLIKEKRETATLKCYPIPRHDTVYWYQQGPGQDPQFLISFYEKMQSDKGSIPDRFSAQQFSDYHSELNMSSLELGDSALYFCASRGEGFNEQFFGPGTRLTVL.

J is TRBJ2-1 and V is TRBV7-8; TCRdb selects TRBD2, and the lack of DNA leaves this call unchecked. The CDR3 is 16 residues long. The germline gives CDR1 SGHVS, CDR2 FQNEAQ. The CDR3 spells CASSPWEGSAYNEQFF.

The chain employs TRBV7-2 and TRBJ2-2; the TCRdb call, TRBD1, lacks DNA for checking. The V gene's germline CDR1 is SGHTA and CDR2 FQGNSA. The CDR3 is made up of 15 amino acids. This CDR3 reads CASSISGGATGELFF.

V usage is TRBV12-3 or TRBV12-4 and J usage is TRBJ2-5. This CDR3 contains 11 residues. The CDR3 here is CASSKQETQYF.

V gene TRBV23-1 combines with J gene TRBJ2-7; TCRdb lists TRBD1, though no DNA is available to test this call. TRBV23-1 is an open reading frame, and its role is uncertain. The length of the CDR3 is 15 residues. CDR3: CASSQSGTGRYEQYF.